This T cell receptor (beta chain) was obtained from a study of a mutant IDH1 vaccine in newly diagnosed glioma. A single count supports this clone. What it recognizes is unknown. Sequencing used immunoSEQ multiplex PCR; TCRdb keeps in-frame clones, though not all of them. The profile covers 69,000 or so clones, with around 86% appearing a single time and 2% to 2.5% taken by the ten largest. The time point here: week 35, safety follow-up. In the vaccine, a single dose held 300 ug of the mutant IDH1 20-mer peptide, along with topical imiquimod. Across weeks 1, 3, 5, 7, 11, 15, 19 and 23, patients received a vaccination each time, eight in all. The donors' diagnosis was new WHO grade 3 or 4 astrocytoma that was IDH1-mutant and ATRX-lost. Per the germline V gene, CDR1 is SGDLS and CDR2 is YYNGEE. The CDR3 covers 16 residues. The germline V and J ends were trimmed by 3 bases and 2 bases, with 18 bases remaining between them.

Whole-study results and caveats: The occurrence of vaccine-induced immune responses was seen in more than 85% of patients.

The gene calls are TRBV9 and TRBJ2-7; D is undetermined. This clonotype was sampled from a man aged 25 to 45 with glioma. The sequencing used PBMCs, collected from a glioma patient whose treatment included an IDH1 peptide vaccine. The CDR3: CASSDPLGGYTYEQYF. The CDR3 DNA reads as TGTGCCAGCAGCGACCCCCTCGGTGGCTACACCTACGAGCAGTACTTC.